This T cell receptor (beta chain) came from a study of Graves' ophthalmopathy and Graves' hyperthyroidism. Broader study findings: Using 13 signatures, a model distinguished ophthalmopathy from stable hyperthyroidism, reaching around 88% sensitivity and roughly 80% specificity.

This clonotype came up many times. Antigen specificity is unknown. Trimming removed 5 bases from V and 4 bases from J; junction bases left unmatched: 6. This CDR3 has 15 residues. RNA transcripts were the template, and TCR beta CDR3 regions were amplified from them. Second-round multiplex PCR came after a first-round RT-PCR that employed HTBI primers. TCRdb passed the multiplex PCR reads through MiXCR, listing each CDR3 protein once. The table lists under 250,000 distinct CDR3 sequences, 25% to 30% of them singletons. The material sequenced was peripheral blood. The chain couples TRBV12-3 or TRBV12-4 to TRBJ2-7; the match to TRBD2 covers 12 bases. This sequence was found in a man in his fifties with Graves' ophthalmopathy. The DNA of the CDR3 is TGTGCCAGCAGTAATGGGACTAGCGGGCTGTACGAGCAGTACTTC. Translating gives CASSNGTSGLYEQYF.